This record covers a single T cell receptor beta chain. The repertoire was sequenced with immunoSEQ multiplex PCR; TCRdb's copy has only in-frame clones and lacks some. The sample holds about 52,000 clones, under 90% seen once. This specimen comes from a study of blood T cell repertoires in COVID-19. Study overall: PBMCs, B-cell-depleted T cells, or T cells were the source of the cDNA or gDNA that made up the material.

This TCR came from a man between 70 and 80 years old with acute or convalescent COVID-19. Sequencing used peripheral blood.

CDR3 sequence: CASSSQASGNTIYF. The CDR3 region has the DNA TGTGCCAGCAGCTCCCAGGCCTCTGGAAACACCATATATTTT. The chain has TRBV5-4 and TRBJ1-3; D gene ambiguous. V gave up 3 bases and J gave up 0 bases, with 7 bases separating them. CDR3 size: 14 residues. Germline V CDR1 and CDR2: SGHNT, YYREEE (reference sequence).